The 17 T cell receptor beta chains presented below share a single source sample, sequenced in a study of cytomegalovirus exposure and HLA in healthy donors. PCR amplification relied on 60 Vbeta primers (plus 13 Jbeta primers). Sequencing used immunoSEQ multiplex PCR; TCRdb keeps in-frame clones, though not all of them. The profile shows 150,000 to 200,000 clones, over 75% of them singletons. The specimen sequenced was PBMCs. The receptor source for this set is a woman between 18 and 29 years old in good health and CMV-seronegative.

The chain joins TRBV11-1 to TRBJ2-1; D may be TRBD1 (6 bases). Trimming shortened V by 1 base and J by 6 bases, and 13 bases separated the two germline ends. Germline V gene data show CDR1 as SGHAT and CDR2 as FQDESV (reference sequence). The length of the CDR3 is 15 residues. CDR3 in DNA: TGTGCCAGCAGCTTAGAGAACAGGGTAGGCAATGAGCAGTTCTTC. Translation: CASSLENRVGNEQFF.

This clone was observed once. The CDR3 DNA is TGCAGCGTTGAATATAACAGGGTAGATACGCAGTATTTT. Amino acid sequence: CSVEYNRVDTQYF. The rearrangement uses TRBV29-1 and TRBJ2-3, with D perhaps matching TRBD1 (6 bases). Per the germline V gene, CDR1 is SQVTM and CDR2 is ANQGSEA. The V end lost 2 bases, the J end lost 5 bases, and 11 bases lay between the germline ends. There are 13 residues in the CDR3.

The V gene is TRBV29-1, the J gene TRBJ2-1; 8 bases are shared with TRBD2. Germline V gene lookup returns CDR1 SQVTM and CDR2 ANQGSEA. The CDR3 is made up of 13 amino acids. J was trimmed by 8 bases and V by 3 bases; bases with no gene match: 6. The CDR3 loop reads CSVDSAGADEQFF. The CDR3 nucleotides read TGCAGCGTTGACTCAGCGGGGGCCGATGAGCAGTTCTTC.

The chain combines TRBV2 with TRBJ2-1, with 10 bases identical to TRBD1. After removal of 6 bases from V and 3 bases from J, the junction contained 8 bases not matched to a gene. Germline values: CDR1 SNHLY, CDR2 FYNNEI. This CDR3 is 16 amino acids long. The CDR3 reads CASRTGGTGVYNEQFF. The CDR3 coding sequence is TGTGCCAGCAGAACAGGGGGGACAGGGGTCTACAATGAGCAGTTCTTC.

The V gene is TRBV11-2, the J gene TRBJ1-4; the D is unclear. The CDR3 is 15 amino acids. V dropped 1 base and J dropped 5 bases, with 11 bases sitting between them. The germline V gene has CDR1 SGHAT and CDR2 FQNNGV. CDR3 sequence: CASSLAGLINEKLFF. The CDR3 bases are TGTGCCAGCAGCTTAGCCGGTCTCATCAATGAAAAACTGTTTTTT. The full variable domain, its missing parts supplied by reference TRBV11-2 and TRBJ1-4, is EAGVAQSPRYKIIEKRQSVAFWCNPISGHATLYWYQQILGQGPKLLIQFQNNGVVDDSQLPKDRFSAERLKGVDSTLKIQPAKLEDSAVYLCASSLAGLINEKLFFGSGTQLSVL.

The chain is built from TRBV9 and TRBJ2-7; 7 bases fit TRBD2. Germline V lookup: CDR1 SGDLS, CDR2 YYNGEE. This CDR3 has 13 amino acids. Losses at the gene ends were 0 bases for V and 4 bases for J; bases not matched to a gene: 1. The CDR3 bases are TGTGCCAGCAGCGTAGGGACTAGATACGAGCAGTACTTC. Protein sequence: CASSVGTRYEQYF. Full variable domain (remainder filled in from reference TRBV9 and TRBJ2-7): DSGVTQTPKHLITATGQRVTLRCSPRSGDLSVYWYQQSLDQGLQFLIQYYNGEERAKGNILERFSAQQFPDLHSELNLSSLELGDSALYFCASSVGTRYEQYFGPGTRLTVT.

For the CDR3, the DNA is TGTGCCAGCAGCCAAGGACAATTCTACGAGCAGTACTTC. This codes for CASSQGQFYEQYF. The chain is built from TRBV6-6 and TRBJ2-7, with D possibly matching TRBD1 (5 bases). The CDR3 consists of 13 residues. V was shortened by 6 bases and J by 3 bases, with 12 bases between the two germline ends. Germline CDR1 reads MNHNY; CDR2 reads SVGAGI (reference sequence).

V gene TRBV5-1 combines with J gene TRBJ2-7, with D possibly TRBD2 on 7 matching bases. CDR1 and CDR2 (germline): SGHRS, YFSETQ. V lost 5 bases and J 5 bases, leaving 20 bases between the germline ends. This CDR3 spans 15 amino acids. CDR3 DNA sequence: TGCGCCAGCAGGGAGGCCGTTTCGGGGGGCGACGAGCAGTACTTC. It yields the protein CASREAVSGGDEQYF.

This chain links TRBV5-4 with TRBJ2-1; possibly TRBD1 for D (5 bases). CDR3 length equals 13 residues. Germline assignment: CDR1 SGHNT and CDR2 YYREEE (reference sequence). V dropped 0 bases and J dropped 8 bases, with 9 bases sitting between them. DNA of the CDR3: TGTGCCAGCAGCTTGGGGACATTGGATGAGCAGTTCTTC. Translating gives CASSLGTLDEQFF.

The chain carries TRBV29-1 and TRBJ2-3, with D perhaps TRBD2 (5 bases). V was clipped by 3 bases and J by 9 bases, with 10 bases between them. Germline loops: CDR1 SQVTM, CDR2 ANQGSEA. The CDR3 is 11 amino acids. For the CDR3, the DNA is TGCAGCGTTGATGCGGGCAACACGCAGTATTTT. Translating gives CSVDAGNTQYF.

This chain connects TRBV29-1 to TRBJ1-2; tentative D call: TRBD1 (5 bases). V lost 5 bases, J lost 4 bases, and 11 bases lay in between. The CDR3 has 12 amino acids. Germline-derived CDR1 and CDR2 are SQVTM and ANQGSEA. This CDR3 reads CSVKGSGYGYTF. CDR3 DNA: TGCAGCGTTAAGGGGTCGGGCTATGGCTACACCTTC.

This chain joins TRBV15 and TRBJ2-7; 9 nucleotides agree with TRBD1. Trimming took 9 bases from V and 4 from J; bases not matched to a gene: 7. This CDR3 is built from 13 residues. The germline V gene has CDR1 LNHNV and CDR2 YYDKDF (reference sequence). CDR3 nucleotide sequence: TGTGCCACTAGTCCGGGACAGGGTTACGAGCAGTACTTC. This sequence encodes CATSPGQGYEQYF.

J is TRBJ1-4 and V is TRBV4-2, with TRBD1 identical over 8 bases. Germline V lookup: CDR1 LGHNA, CDR2 YNFKEQ. J gave up 5 bases and V 2 bases, and 1 base lay outside the gene matches. This CDR3 contains 14 residues. Here the CDR3 DNA reads TGTGCCAGCAGCCAAAGGACAGGGAATGAAAAACTGTTTTTT. This translates into CASSQRTGNEKLFF.

The chain has TRBV27 and TRBJ2-3, with TRBD2 as a possible D gene (6 bases). Per germline, CDR1 MNHEY and CDR2 SMNVEV (reference sequence). This CDR3 region has 17 residues. V lost 5 bases and J lost 2, with 20 bases in between. The CDR3 protein is CASSLPPGRGYTDTQYF. CDR3 bases: TGTGCCAGCAGTCTCCCCCCCGGGCGGGGTTACACAGATACGCAGTATTTT.

This chain joins TRBV5-1 and TRBJ1-2, with a tentative D call TRBD1 (5 bases). CDR3 length equals 13 residues. V was shortened by 1 base and J by 6 bases, with 10 bases between the two germline ends. The germline gives CDR1 SGHRS, CDR2 YFSETQ. The CDR3 sequence: CASSLMGGNGYTF. CDR3 sequence (DNA): TGCGCCAGCAGCTTGATGGGGGGTAATGGCTACACCTTC.

The V and J genes are TRBV5-1 and TRBJ2-5, with D possibly matching TRBD2 (6 bases). The DNA end is a closer match to TRBJ2-7, so the J assignment may be wrong. The germline gives CDR1 SGHRS, CDR2 YFSETQ. The CDR3 length is 13 residues. CDR3 nucleotide sequence: TGCGCCAGCAAGACGGGGGAAGCCTACGAGCAGTACTTC. This codes for CASKTGEAYEQYF.

The genes are TRBV27 and TRBJ1-6, with D possibly TRBD1 on 6 matching bases. Trimming removed 0 bases at V and 4 bases at J, with 10 bases between. CDR3 length: 16 residues. The germline gives CDR1 MNHEY, CDR2 SMNVEV (reference sequence). The DNA for the CDR3 is TGTGCCAGCAGTTTATCTCGGGGGGCTTATAATTCACCCCTCCACTTT. Encoded protein: CASSLSRGAYNSPLHF.